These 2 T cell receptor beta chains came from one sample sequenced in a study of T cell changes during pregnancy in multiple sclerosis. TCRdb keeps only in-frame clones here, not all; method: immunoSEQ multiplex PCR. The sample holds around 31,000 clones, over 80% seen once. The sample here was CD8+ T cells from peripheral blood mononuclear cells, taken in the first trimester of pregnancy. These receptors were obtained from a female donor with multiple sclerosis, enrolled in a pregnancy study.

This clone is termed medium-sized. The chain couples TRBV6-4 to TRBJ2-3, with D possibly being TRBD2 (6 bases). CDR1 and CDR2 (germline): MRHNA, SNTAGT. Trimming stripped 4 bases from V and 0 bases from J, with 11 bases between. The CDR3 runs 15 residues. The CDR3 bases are TGTGCCAGCAGTGTGGATAGCGGTAGCACAGATACGCAGTATTTT. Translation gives CASSVDSGSTDTQYF.

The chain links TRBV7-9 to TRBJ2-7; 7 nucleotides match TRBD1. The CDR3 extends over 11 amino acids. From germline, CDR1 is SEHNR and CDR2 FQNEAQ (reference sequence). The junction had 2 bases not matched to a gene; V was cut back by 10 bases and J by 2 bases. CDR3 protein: CATGQAYEQYF. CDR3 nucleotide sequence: TGTGCCACCGGACAGGCCTACGAGCAGTACTTC.